The next 9 T cell receptor beta chains were all read from a single sample in a study of CD8 T cells in ankylosing spondylitis. Via MiXCR, TCRdb re-called the 5' RACE reads, giving one row per CDR3 protein. The table has fewer than 750,000 distinct CDR3 sequences, roughly 20% seen once. These receptors' targets are unknown. Study conclusions and caveats: Typical of ankylosing spondylitis blood, it appeared, was a TCR beta motif of seven to nine highly homologous variants.

The sequenced material came from blood, either unsorted or a sorted T cell fraction (not recorded which). These receptors were taken from a male donor with ankylosing spondylitis.

This clonotype was recorded at least ten times. The rearrangement uses TRBV11-1 and TRBJ2-3, with 15 bases identical to TRBD2. V was pared by 3 bases and J by 3 bases, with 7 bases of the junction left unmatched. Germline CDR1 reads SGHAT; CDR2 reads FQDESV (reference sequence). The CDR3 contains 18 residues. The CDR3 loop is CASSLEGLAGGRTDTQYF. The CDR3 DNA reads TGTGCCAGCAGCTTGGAAGGACTAGCGGGGGGGCGGACAGATACGCAGTATTTT.

This clonotype was seen a handful of times. J is TRBJ2-7 and V is TRBV20-1; D is possibly TRBD2 (6 bases). The germline V gene has CDR1 DFQATT and CDR2 SNEGSKA (reference sequence). With 6 bases removed from V and 0 bases from J, the gap between germline ends came to 15 bases. The CDR3 has 14 amino acids. This CDR3 reads CSAGRGRHSYEQYF. The CDR3 DNA reads TGCAGTGCGGGGCGGGGACGGCACTCCTACGAGCAGTACTTC.

This clonotype was seen only a few times. J is TRBJ1-6 and V is TRBV27, with TRBD1 as a possible D gene (5 bases). CDR3 length equals 15 residues. With 5 bases removed from V and 9 bases from J, the gap between germline ends came to 17 bases. The germline V gene has CDR1 MNHEY and CDR2 SMNVEV (reference sequence). CDR3 protein: CASSPLIGVGSPLHF. CDR3 in DNA: TGTGCCAGCAGTCCCCTTATAGGGGTTGGTTCACCCCTCCACTTT.

The chain recombines TRBV30 with TRBJ2-1; TRBD2 aligns across 8 bases. V gave up 3 bases and J gave up 0 bases; unmatched junction bases: 1. CDR1 and CDR2 from the germline V gene are GTSNPN and SVGIG (reference sequence). This CDR3 comprises 14 residues. The CDR3 coding sequence is TGTGCCTGGAGGCTAGCGGGCTCCTACAATGAGCAGTTCTTC. Its protein product is CAWRLAGSYNEQFF.

This chain links TRBV7-3 with TRBJ2-3, with D possibly matching TRBD2 (5 bases). This CDR3 contains 15 residues. The germline gives CDR1 SGHTA, CDR2 FQGTGA. V lost 2 bases and J lost 2, with 11 bases in between. CDR3 sequence reads: CASSLLSGTTDTQYF. For the CDR3, the DNA is TGTGCCAGCAGCTTACTCAGCGGAACCACAGATACGCAGTATTTT.

This clonotype has just a few counts. The V and J genes are TRBV12-3 or TRBV12-4 and TRBJ2-4; possibly TRBD1 for D (5 bases). The CDR3 loop spans 15 amino acids. V was pared by 0 bases and J by 9 bases, with 15 bases between. CDR3 sequence (DNA): TGTGCCAGCAGTTTAGCGCAGTCGGACAAGGGCATTCAGTACTTC. This sequence encodes CASSLAQSDKGIQYF.

This clonotype has more than one count but fewer than ten. The rearrangement joins TRBV10-3 to TRBJ1-1, with TRBD1 matching over 9 bases. CDR1 and CDR2 from the germline V gene are ENHRY and SYGVKD. CDR3 length: 15 residues. Trimming removed 6 bases from V and 4 bases from J; junction bases left unmatched: 9. The CDR3 coding sequence is TGTGCCATCAGCGCCTCCGGACAGGGGAGCACTGAAGCTTTCTTT. It encodes CAISASGQGSTEAFF.

This clonotype was found a few times. The chain is built from TRBV2 and TRBJ2-1; D remains ambiguous. The CDR3 consists of 13 residues. V was shortened by 8 bases and J by 0 bases, with 8 bases between the two germline ends. Germline V gives CDR1 SNHLY, CDR2 FYNNEI. Here the CDR3 reads CASRETSYNEQFF. CDR3 DNA sequence: TGTGCCAGCCGAGAAACCTCCTACAATGAGCAGTTCTTC.

The genes are TRBV27 and TRBJ1-6; TRBD1 is a possible D gene (5 bases). V lost 6 bases and J 2 bases, leaving 11 bases between the germline ends. Germline V gives CDR1 MNHEY, CDR2 SMNVEV (reference sequence). CDR3 length equals 15 residues. The DNA of the CDR3 is TGTGCCAGCAGCCCACGGGGACCCTATAATTCACCCCTCCACTTT. As protein: CASSPRGPYNSPLHF.